The 31 T cell receptor beta chains below come from one sample, sequenced in a study of T cell repertoires in cytomegalovirus infection. TCRdb re-analysed the reads in MiXCR, keeping a single row per CDR3 protein. Of about 130,000 distinct CDR3 sequences in the sample, about 32% were seen once. For these receptors, no antigen is known. The sequences come from CD8+ T cells from cultured PBMCs, collected from culture after CMV antigen stimulation. Receptors were obtained from a human donor in good health (CMV status not recorded). Some clones in this sample may be carry-over from other donors' samples.

This clonotype has just a few counts. The chain has TRBV29-1 and TRBJ1-2, with 7 positions matching TRBD1. The V gene's germline CDR1 is SQVTM and CDR2 ANQGSEA. V gave up 7 bases and J gave up 1 base; unmatched junction bases: 9. The CDR3 has 14 amino acids. The CDR3 DNA sequence: TGCAGCGCCCTCGGGGACAGCCATAACTATGGCTACACCTTC. It encodes CSALGDSHNYGYTF.

The chain recombines TRBV7-9 with TRBJ1-4; D remains ambiguous. Germline V gene lookup returns CDR1 SEHNR and CDR2 FQNEAQ (reference sequence). V lost 1 base and J lost 6, with 12 bases in between. The length of the CDR3 is 15 residues. The CDR3 bases are TGTGCCAGCAGCTTAGGATTTGGGATGGATGAAAAACTGTTTTTT. It yields the protein CASSLGFGMDEKLFF.

This clonotype was seen only a few times. J is TRBJ2-2 and V is TRBV4-3; TRBD2 aligns across 16 bases. CDR3 length: 21 amino acids. CDR1 LGHNA and CDR2 YSLEER come from the germline V gene. The ends lost 3 bases at V and 5 bases at J; junction bases unmatched: 15. The CDR3 is CASSQPGTSGGAGEKTGELFF. The CDR3 DNA reads TGCGCCAGCAGCCAGCCTGGGACTAGCGGGGGGGCGGGGGAAAAAACCGGGGAGCTGTTTTTT.

The rearrangement links TRBV20-1 to TRBJ1-3, with TRBD1 as a possible D gene (6 bases). The ends were cut back, 1 base at V and 0 bases at J, with 10 bases in the middle. CDR3 length equals 15 residues. CDR1 and CDR2 from the germline V gene are DFQATT and SNEGSKA (reference sequence). The chain's CDR3 is CSARATGHSGNTIYF. In DNA form, the CDR3 reads TGCAGTGCTAGAGCAACAGGGCACTCTGGAAACACCATATATTTT.

This chain connects TRBV7-9 to TRBJ1-5; the match to TRBD1 covers 7 bases. Germline V gene sequence: CDR1 SEHNR, CDR2 FQNEAQ (reference sequence). This CDR3 contains 17 residues. With V trimmed by 1 base and J by 4 bases, 10 bases remained unmatched. CDR3 sequence (DNA): TGTGCCAGCAGCTTAGTAGGCAGGGGGGGGTTGAATCAGCCCCAGCATTTT. It encodes CASSLVGRGGLNQPQHF.

The gene calls are TRBV7-9 and TRBJ2-1, with D perhaps matching TRBD1 (6 bases). The CDR3 is 15 amino acids. Germline loops: CDR1 SEHNR, CDR2 FQNEAQ (reference sequence). V lost 3 bases to trimming and J lost 3 bases, with 12 bases between them. The CDR3 region has the DNA TGTGCCAGCAGCTTTACAGGGCTGAGCTACAATGAGCAGTTCTTC. This translates into CASSFTGLSYNEQFF. The whole variable domain, filled in from reference TRBV7-9 and TRBJ2-1, reads DTGVSQNPRHKITKRGQNVTFRCDPISEHNRLYWYRQTLGQGPEFLTYFQNEAQLEKSRLLSDRFSAERPKGSFSTLEIQRTEQGDSAMYLCASSFTGLSYNEQFFGPGTRLTVL.

This clonotype was detected many times. V is TRBV7-2 and J is TRBJ2-7; the D is unclear. V gave up 5 bases and J gave up 3 bases, with 11 bases separating them. The CDR3 length is 13 residues. Germline-derived CDR1 and CDR2 are SGHTA and FQGNSA. The CDR3 region has the DNA TGTGCCAGCAGCCCAGAGGTCATCTACGAGCAGTACTTC. It is translated as CASSPEVIYEQYF.

This clonotype was found a few times. The chain carries TRBV7-2 and TRBJ1-6; 10 nucleotides line up with TRBD1. The CDR3 spans 17 residues. Germline V gene data show CDR1 as SGHTA and CDR2 as FQGNSA. Germline trimming cut 5 bases from V and 4 bases from J; bases unmatched to any gene: 8. As DNA, the CDR3 is TGTGCCAGCAGCCTGAGGGACAGGGGTAGTTATAATTCACCCCTCCACTTT. It yields the protein CASSLRDRGSYNSPLHF.

Concerning this clonotype: A junction end diverges from the germline sequence, so it may reflect a read error. The chain joins TRBV6-5 to TRBJ1-1, with TRBD1 as a possible D gene (6 bases). CDR3 length equals 14 residues. Germline loops: CDR1 MNHEY, CDR2 SVGAGI. CDR3 coding DNA: TGTGCCAGCAGGTACTCAGGGGCCAACACTGAAGCTTTCTTT. Amino acids: CASRYSGANTEAFF.

The V and J genes are TRBV11-2 and TRBJ1-1; possible D gene TRBD1, 5 bases. The CDR3 runs 15 residues. Looked up from germline, CDR1 is SGHAT and CDR2 is FQNNGV. V lost 4 bases and J lost 1, with 13 bases in between. CDR3 coding DNA: TGTGCCAGCAGCTCACACCGGGACGAGAACACTGAAGCTTTCTTT. Translated: CASSSHRDENTEAFF.

This clonotype was observed a few times. V and J are TRBV12-5 and TRBJ1-6, with TRBD1 matching over 8 bases. Germline lookup yields CDR1 LGHNT and CDR2 FRNRAP. Trimming removed 7 bases from V and 6 bases from J; junction bases left unmatched: 11. The CDR3 length is 16 residues. As DNA, the CDR3 is TGTGCTAGTGCCAACCTAGGGCAGGGGGCTAATTCACCCCTCCACTTT. Residues: CASANLGQGANSPLHF.

CDR3 residues: CASTRTLAGGVDTQYF. Here the CDR3 DNA reads TGTGCCAGCACCCGGACCCTAGCGGGGGGTGTAGATACGCAGTATTTT. V gene TRBV4-2 combines with J gene TRBJ2-3; 11 nucleotides line up with TRBD2. J gave up 5 bases and V 7 bases, and 11 bases lay outside the gene matches. CDR1 and CDR2 (germline): LGHNA, YNFKEQ. The CDR3 totals 16 residues.

The table lists this clonotype with a few counts. The chain links TRBV11-2 to TRBJ1-2; D unresolved. This CDR3 spans 13 amino acids. CDR1 and CDR2 (germline): SGHAT, FQNNGV. With 0 bases removed from V and 6 bases from J, the gap between germline ends came to 8 bases. For the CDR3, the DNA is TGTGCCAGCAGCTTAGATGCTGGGAATGGCTACACCTTC. Translating gives CASSLDAGNGYTF.

This chain uses TRBV12-3 or TRBV12-4 with TRBJ1-5, with D uncertain. Between the trimmed V and J ends, which lost 4 bases and 6 bases, there was a span of 7 bases. This CDR3 has 12 residues. The CDR3 spells CASSYPGQPQHF. CDR3 sequence (DNA): TGTGCCAGCAGTTATCCGGGTCAGCCCCAGCATTTT.

This chain connects TRBV20-1 to TRBJ2-7; the D gene is possibly TRBD2 (7 bases). The CDR3 consists of 15 residues. Germline V gene lookup returns CDR1 DFQATT and CDR2 SNEGSKA (reference sequence). V lost 6 bases to trimming and J lost 4 bases, with 22 bases between them. CDR3 coding DNA: TGCAGTGCCCGGGGGGTGCCAGGGGAGGAATACGAGCAGTACTTC. The encoded protein is CSARGVPGEEYEQYF.

This clonotype was observed a handful of times. The J gene is TRBJ2-3, the V gene TRBV19; 11 bases are shared with TRBD1. Germline-derived CDR1 and CDR2 are LNHDA and SQIVND (reference sequence). V shed 0 bases and J 1 base; nucleotides not matched to a gene: 6. This CDR3 contains 18 residues. The CDR3 DNA is TGTGCCAGTAGTATAGAGAGAGGACAGGGGGCCCGCACAGATACGCAGTATTTT. Its translation is CASSIERGQGARTDTQYF.

This clonotype was seen at least ten times. The chain joins TRBV19 to TRBJ1-1; D not certain. CDR1 is LNHDA, CDR2 SQIVND, per germline (reference sequence). The V gene lost 6 bases and the J gene lost 0 bases, with 8 bases spanning the gap. This CDR3 contains 13 residues. As DNA, the CDR3 is TGTGCCAGTAGGTACTCCGTGAACACTGAAGCTTTCTTT. This codes for CASRYSVNTEAFF.

V is TRBV12-3 or TRBV12-4 and J is TRBJ1-1; D remains unclear. V shed 2 bases and J shed 14 bases, with 15 bases lying between them. There are 12 residues in the CDR3. DNA of the CDR3: TGTGCCAGCAGTTTAACGGCATTCCGAGTATTCTTT. Protein product: CASSLTAFRVFF.

V gene TRBV24-1 combines with J gene TRBJ2-1, with a weak D call TRBD1 (6 bases). V lost 4 bases to trimming and J lost 7 bases, with 13 bases between them. The germline CDR1 and CDR2 sequences are KGHDR and SFDVKD. The CDR3 contains 14 residues. CDR3 region: CATSDAATGNEQFF. CDR3 nucleotide sequence: TGTGCCACCAGTGACGCCGCTACAGGGAATGAGCAGTTCTTC.

This chain uses TRBV6-2 or TRBV6-3 with TRBJ1-1, with D hard to call. V was trimmed by 7 bases and J by 4 bases, leaving 19 bases between them. CDR3 size: 15 residues. Germline loops: CDR1 MNHEY, CDR2 SVGEGT. The CDR3 bases are TGTGCCAGCAACGAGGACGGCGACTGGGGCACTGAAGCTTTCTTT. This codes for CASNEDGDWGTEAFF.

V is TRBV7-6 and J is TRBJ1-1; no clear D gene. Germline values: CDR1 SGHVS, CDR2 FNYEAQ. V was clipped by 6 bases and J by 6 bases, with 17 bases between them. This CDR3 has 14 residues. The CDR3 sequence is CASRSDAYFSEAFF. The CDR3 bases are TGTGCCAGCAGATCGGATGCGTACTTCTCTGAAGCTTTCTTT.

The genes are TRBV29-1 and TRBJ1-2; D ambiguous. V lost 1 base to trimming and J lost 4 bases, with 10 bases between them. CDR3 size: 13 residues. Germline CDR1 SQVTM, CDR2 ANQGSEA. The CDR3 loop reads CSVEVGDSYGYTF. In DNA form, the CDR3 reads TGCAGCGTTGAAGTTGGGGATTCCTATGGCTACACCTTC. Filled out from reference TRBV29-1 and TRBJ1-2, the complete variable domain reads SAVISQKPSRDICQRGTSLTIQCQVDSQVTMMFWYRQQPGQSLTLIATANQGSEATYESGFVIDKFPISRPNLTFSTLTVSNMSPEDSSIYLCSVEVGDSYGYTFGSGTRLTVV.

The V call is TRBV7-9, the J call TRBJ1-3, with D unclear. The CDR3 has 13 residues. The germline V gene has CDR1 SEHNR and CDR2 FQNEAQ (reference sequence). Trimming left V 5 bases short and J 4 bases short, with 9 bases between. The CDR3 region is CASSHPAGNTIYF. The CDR3 nucleotides read TGTGCCAGCAGCCACCCCGCCGGAAACACCATATATTTT.

Concerning this clonotype: Being one base from a much bigger clone, this may be a read error. This chain joins TRBV7-4 and TRBJ1-1; D not resolved. The ends were cut back, 1 base at V and 4 bases at J, with 4 bases in the middle. This CDR3 has 12 residues. Germline-derived CDR1 and CDR2 are SGHVT and SQSDAQ. The CDR3 nucleotides read TGTGCCAGCAGCTTAGAGGTCACTGAAGCTTTCTTT. Amino acid sequence: CASSLEVTEAFF.

At least ten counts were recorded for this clonotype. The rearrangement links TRBV7-2 to TRBJ2-1; D is possibly TRBD2 (6 bases). Germline V lookup: CDR1 SGHTA, CDR2 FQGNSA. The CDR3 extends over 15 amino acids. V lost 5 bases and J 4 bases, leaving 15 bases between the germline ends. CDR3 sequence: CASSQTAGIYNEQFF. The CDR3, as DNA: TGTGCCAGCAGCCAGACGGCGGGGATATACAATGAGCAGTTCTTC.

The chain joins TRBV20-1 to TRBJ1-1; D not resolved. Trimming removed 4 bases from V and 1 base from J, with 10 bases in between. Germline values: CDR1 DFQATT, CDR2 SNEGSKA (reference sequence). The CDR3 is 13 residues long. As DNA, the CDR3 is TGCAGTGCTACTGAGACACCGAACACTGAAGCTTTCTTT. The encoded protein is CSATETPNTEAFF.

This clonotype was observed a handful of times. This chain links TRBV4-1 with TRBJ1-1; D ambiguous. Germline CDR1 reads MGHRA; CDR2 reads YSYEKL. This CDR3 is built from 14 residues. Trimming stripped 0 bases from V and 1 base from J, with 6 bases between. CDR3 nucleotide sequence: TGCGCCAGCAGCCAAGATTACCCGAACACTGAAGCTTTCTTT. Its protein product is CASSQDYPNTEAFF.

The rearrangement joins TRBV6-4 to TRBJ2-1; TRBD1 aligns across 8 bases. CDR3 size: 16 residues. The V gene end was trimmed by 8 bases and the J gene end by 0 bases; junction bases not matched to a gene: 9. Germline V CDR1 and CDR2: MRHNA, SNTAGT. The CDR3 reads CASGTGPKGSYNEQFF. In DNA, the CDR3 is TGTGCCAGCGGGACAGGCCCTAAGGGCTCCTACAATGAGCAGTTCTTC.

The gene calls are TRBV7-2 and TRBJ2-3, with D maybe TRBD2 (7 bases). The ends were cut back, 2 bases at V and 12 bases at J, with 18 bases in the middle. The CDR3 consists of 14 residues. Germline-derived CDR1 and CDR2 are SGHTA and FQGNSA. CDR3 residues: CASSLIVGGAPQYF. The CDR3 DNA reads as TGTGCCAGCAGCTTAATAGTAGGGGGGGCCCCCCAGTATTTT.

V is TRBV29-1 and J is TRBJ2-1; D possibly corresponds to TRBD2 (6 bases). V dropped 3 bases and J dropped 6 bases, with 18 bases sitting between them. CDR1 is SQVTM and CDR2 is ANQGSEA in the germline V gene. The CDR3 is 15 residues long. CDR3 sequence reads: CSVDPAIQEGNEQFF. For the CDR3, the DNA is TGCAGCGTTGACCCAGCTATTCAGGAGGGCAATGAGCAGTTCTTC.

The rearrangement uses TRBV20-1 and TRBJ1-2; 8 nucleotides agree with TRBD1. This CDR3 spans 14 amino acids. In germline, CDR1 is DFQATT, CDR2 SNEGSKA (reference sequence). The V gene end was trimmed by 6 bases and the J gene end by 6 bases; junction bases not matched to a gene: 12. CDR3 amino acids: CSAKPYRGVDGYTF. The CDR3 region has the DNA TGCAGTGCCAAGCCTTACAGGGGGGTGGATGGCTACACCTTC.